These T cell receptor beta chains were read from a single sample in a study of T cell changes during pregnancy in multiple sclerosis. The data were produced by immunoSEQ multiplex PCR, yet TCRdb's version contains in-frame clones alone and is incomplete. The top ten hold 4.8% of the sample, which has more than 25,000 clones, about 90% seen once. The sequences come from peripheral blood, collected in the first trimester of pregnancy. The receptors were sampled from a female donor in good health, enrolled as a control in a pregnancy study. Both conserved end residues are part of each CDR3. Each record gives: V gene, clone size, D gene, J gene, CDR3 DNA, CDR3 protein. The D gene is left open where the match is weak. Not every row has a clone size; where given, it reads once, few, many or a size class.

TRBV9,once,NA,TRBJ2-5,TGTGCCAGCGGGGGGATGGAAGAGACCCAGTACTTC,CASGGMEETQYF
TRBV19,NA,TRBD2,TRBJ2-3,TGTGCCAGTAGTACCAGGACTAGCGGGGCAGATACGCAGTATTTT,CASSTRTSGADTQYF
TRBV6-6,NA,NA,TRBJ2-7,TGTGCCAGCAGTTACCCGACAGGCGACGAGCAGTACTTC,CASSYPTGDEQYF
TRBV6-5,NA,TRBD2,TRBJ2-7,TGTGCCAGCAGTCCACTAGCGGCGGAGACCCACGAGCAGTACTTC,CASSPLAAETHEQYF
TRBV9,NA,NA,TRBJ1-5,TGTGCCAGCAGCGTAGTTTCCAGGGGATACCAGCCCCAGCATTTT,CASSVVSRGYQPQHF
TRBV19,NA,NA,TRBJ2-2,TGTGCCAGTAGTCCCCCGAACAAACCCAACACCGGGGAGCTGTTTTTT,CASSPPNKPNTGELFF
TRBV27,NA,NA,TRBJ1-6,TGTGCCAGCAGTAGAACAGCGGGGGATAATTCACCCCTCCACTTT,CASSRTAGDNSPLHF
TRBV5-1,NA,NA,TRBJ2-7,TGCGCCAGCAGCTCCCGGGACTTCCCCTACGAGCAGTACTTC,CASSSRDFPYEQYF
TRBV9,NA,TRBD2,TRBJ2-2,TGTGCCAGCATGAGAACTAGCGGGAACACCGGGGAGCTGTTTTTT,CASMRTSGNTGELFF
TRBV5-1,NA,NA,TRBJ2-7,TGCGCCAGCAGCTTGTGGTCAGGGGTCAGGGTGAGGGTCGACGAGCAGTACTTC,CASSLWSGVRVRVDEQYF
TRBV29-1,NA,NA,TRBJ2-3,TGCAGCGTTGAAGATCGCGGGAGCACAGATACGCAGTATTTT,CSVEDRGSTDTQYF
TRBV7-8,NA,TRBD2,TRBJ2-7,TGTGCCAGCAGCCTGGGACTAGCGGGAGTCGGCGAGCAGTACTTC,CASSLGLAGVGEQYF
TRBV5-1,NA,TRBD2,TRBJ2-5,TGCGCCAGCACAAGACCAGCGGGGGGCGGGGAGACCCAGTACTTC,CASTRPAGGGETQYF
TRBV9,NA,NA,TRBJ1-3,TGTGCCAGCAGCGACCTCGGGTCGTATGGAAACACCATATATTTT,CASSDLGSYGNTIYF
TRBV7-2,NA,NA,TRBJ2-5,TGTGCCAGCAGGAAAAGCGTCCACCAAGAGACCCAGTACTTC,CASRKSVHQETQYF
TRBV5-1,NA,TRBD1,TRBJ2-5,TGCGCCAGCAGAGCCGGGACAGAAGAGACCCAGTACTTC,CASRAGTEETQYF
TRBV30,NA,TRBD2,TRBJ2-3,TGTGCCTGGAGTGTACGTAGGACTAGCGGGGGGGCAGATACGCAGTATTTT,CAWSVRRTSGGADTQYF
TRBV4-3,once,TRBD2,TRBJ2-1,TGCGCCAGCAGCCAAGACAGGTCCGGGGGGGCCTACAATGAGCAGTTCTTC,CASSQDRSGGAYNEQFF
TRBV30,NA,NA,TRBJ2-7,TGTGCCTGGAGTGGGATGGCGGGGCTCGGGGGGCAGTACTTC,CAWSGMAGLGGQYF
TRBV7-2,once,NA,TRBJ2-4,TGTGCCAGCAGCTTAGCGGGGGGAAAAAACATTCAGTACTTC,CASSLAGGKNIQYF